The 2 T cell receptor beta chains presented below share a single source sample, sequenced in a study of blood T cell repertoires in COVID-19 (TCRdb year 2020). The receptor library was made with the immunoSEQ multiplex PCR assay. This immuneACCESS table, as held by TCRdb, lists in-frame sequences with V and J called but not all clones. Of the missing ones, under half trace to an unresolved V gene in checked studies; the others have no known cause. This sample holds over 200,000 clones; about nine tenths were observed only once. The top ten clones comprise around 10% of the sample. The material sequenced was peripheral blood. These receptor sequences come from a man aged 50 to 59 with COVID-19, enrolled during active disease.

This chain joins TRBV6-5 and TRBJ2-7; 12 nucleotides agree with TRBD1. Germline V CDR1 and CDR2: MNHEY, SVGAGI. The length of the CDR3 is 15 residues. J gave up 9 bases and V 5 bases, and 11 bases lay outside the gene matches. The CDR3 loop is CASSPLPGQGARQYF. The CDR3 coding sequence is TGTGCCAGCAGTCCCTTACCGGGACAGGGGGCGCGGCAGTACTTC.

The chain is built from TRBV29-1 and TRBJ2-7; D ambiguous. V lost 4 bases, J lost 2 bases, and 9 bases lay in between. The CDR3 spans 12 residues. Germline values: CDR1 SQVTM, CDR2 ANQGSEA. The CDR3 DNA sequence: TGCAGCGTTGGTGTCTCAGCCTACGAGCAGTACTTC. This sequence encodes CSVGVSAYEQYF.